What follows describes a single TCR beta chain. The antigen is undetermined. Looked up from germline, CDR1 is MGHRA and CDR2 is YSYEKL. The CDR3 is 17 amino acids. Trimming shortened V by 0 bases and J by 0 bases, and 12 bases separated the two germline ends. This entry belongs to a study of regulatory T cells in long-lasting Graves disease. Whole-study results and caveats: Favored gene segments in persistent disease were TRBV28, TRBJ1-2 and TRBJ2-5. With some 2,800 shared public clonotypes, persistent patients exceeded new patients, who shared about a thousand.

Time point reported: newly diagnosed GD, antithyroid drugs for less than 3 months. PBMC-derived RNA was used for the TCR library. Library construction for TCR beta used iRepertoire HTBI primers and Arm-PCR of CDR3 regions. In the study's own analysis: Among the samples, 60 to 75 TRBV and 14 to 15 TRBJ segments were identified. TCRdb called the multiplex PCR reads again in MiXCR, with one record for every CDR3 protein. It is TCRdb's table, rather than the study itself, that gives the V and J calls and clone size. The sample lists around 250,000 distinct CDR3 sequences, 20% to 25% occurring once. This TCR came from a female donor with Graves disease. V is TRBV4-1 and J is TRBJ2-1, with D possibly TRBD1 on 6 matching bases. The source material was peripheral blood mononuclear cells (PBMCs), sampled at new diagnosis, from a patient treated with antithyroid drugs. DNA for the CDR3: TGCGCCAGCAGCCAAGATTCAGGGGCGAGCTCCTACAATGAGCAGTTCTTC. It yields the protein CASSQDSGASSYNEQFF.